This T cell receptor beta chain was obtained from a study of Ad26.COV2.S vaccination and SARS-CoV-2 variants. Study results and caveats: Reported post-vaccination CD8+ and CD4+ T cell responses to spike showed substantial breadth. Similar non-spike TCR breadth was seen in vaccine and placebo recipients.

Sequenced by immunoSEQ multiplex PCR; TCRdb stores in-frame clones only, minus some. The sample contains roughly 100,000 clones, 80% of which appear only once. On this clone: Its target is unknown.

The trim removed 6 bases at V and 5 bases at J, leaving 1 base unmatched. Per germline, CDR1 LNHDA and CDR2 SQIVND (reference sequence). The CDR3 extends over 12 amino acids. The rearrangement links TRBV19 to TRBJ2-3, with 8 bases aligning to TRBD1. The sequence derives from a human donor who had recovered from COVID-19. This sample comprised peripheral blood, obtained after recovery from COVID-19. The CDR3 protein is CASSTGGDTQYF. The CDR3 DNA sequence: TGTGCCAGTAGCACAGGGGGAGATACGCAGTATTTT.